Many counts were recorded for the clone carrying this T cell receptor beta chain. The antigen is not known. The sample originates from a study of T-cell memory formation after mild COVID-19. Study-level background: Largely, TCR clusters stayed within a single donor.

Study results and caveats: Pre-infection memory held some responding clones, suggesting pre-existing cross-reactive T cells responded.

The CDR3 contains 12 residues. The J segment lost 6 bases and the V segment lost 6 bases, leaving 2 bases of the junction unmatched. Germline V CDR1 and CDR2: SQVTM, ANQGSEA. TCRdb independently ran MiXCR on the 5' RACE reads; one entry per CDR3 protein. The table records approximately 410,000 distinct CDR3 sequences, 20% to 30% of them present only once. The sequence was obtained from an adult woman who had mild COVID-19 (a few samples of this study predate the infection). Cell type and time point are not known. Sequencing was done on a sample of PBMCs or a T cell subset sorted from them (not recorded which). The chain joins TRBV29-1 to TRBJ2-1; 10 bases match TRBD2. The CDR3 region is CSVWTSGNEQFF. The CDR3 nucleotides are TGCAGCGTGTGGACTAGCGGCAATGAGCAGTTCTTC.